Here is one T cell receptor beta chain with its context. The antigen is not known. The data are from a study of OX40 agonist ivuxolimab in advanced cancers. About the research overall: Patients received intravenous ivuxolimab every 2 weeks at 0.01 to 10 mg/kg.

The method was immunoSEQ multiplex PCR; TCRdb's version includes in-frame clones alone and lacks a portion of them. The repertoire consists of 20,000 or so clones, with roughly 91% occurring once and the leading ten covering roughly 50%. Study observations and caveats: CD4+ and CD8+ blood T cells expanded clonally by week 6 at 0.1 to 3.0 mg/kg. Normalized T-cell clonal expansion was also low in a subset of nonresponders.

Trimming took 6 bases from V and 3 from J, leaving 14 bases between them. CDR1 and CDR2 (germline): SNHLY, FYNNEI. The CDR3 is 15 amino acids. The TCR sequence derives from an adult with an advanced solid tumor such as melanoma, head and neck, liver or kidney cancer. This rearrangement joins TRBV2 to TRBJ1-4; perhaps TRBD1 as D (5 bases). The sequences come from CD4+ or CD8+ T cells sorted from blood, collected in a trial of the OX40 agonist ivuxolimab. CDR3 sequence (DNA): TGTGCCAGCAGAGACAATGGGACCCCTAATGAAAAACTGTTTTTT. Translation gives CASRDNGTPNEKLFF.